A selection of T cell receptor beta chains follows, all from one sample in a study of a mutant IDH1 vaccine in newly diagnosed glioma. No antigen has been identified for these receptors. The data were produced by immunoSEQ multiplex PCR, yet TCRdb's version contains in-frame clones alone and is incomplete. The sample lists about 58,000 clones, around four fifths seen once, with 6% to 7.5% in the top ten. The sample consisted of PBMCs, taken from a glioma patient whose treatment included an IDH1 peptide vaccine. The receptors were gathered from a woman aged 50 to 60 with glioma. CDR3s include the opening cysteine and the closing phenylalanine or tryptophan. D genes are given only for firm matches. Clone size is given for some rows only: seen once, a few or many times, or a class if the clone is expanded.

>.|.|TRBJ1-6|TRBV5-5
TGTGCCAGCAGCTTCTCTAATTCACCCCTCCACTTT
CASSFSNSPLHF
>.|once|TRBJ1-2|TRBV19
TGTGCCAGTAGTTCCAGGGTGTTACATAACTATGGCTACACCTTC
CASSSRVLHNYGYTF
>.|.|TRBJ2-5|TRBV12-1
TGTGCCAGCAGCCCCGGACTAGTCGAAGAGACCCAGTACTTC
CASSPGLVEETQYF
>.|.|TRBJ2-2|TRBV18
TGTGCCAGCTCACCAAATAGAGTCCCCGGCGGGGAGCTGTTTTTT
CASSPNRVPGGELFF
>.|.|TRBJ2-3|TRBV10-3
TGTGCCATCAGCCGACCAAGCACAGATACGCAGTATTTT
CAISRPSTDTQYF
>.|.|TRBJ2-5|TRBV28
TGTGCCAGCAGAGGGGGGGGAATTGCGGGGCAAGAGACCCAGTACTTC
CASRGGGIAGQETQYF
>.|.|TRBJ1-1|TRBV7-8
TGTGCCAGCAGCCCCCTGATTGTCCCGGCGGCCACTGAAGCTTTCTTT
CASSPLIVPAATEAFF
>.|.|TRBJ2-5|TRBV11-3
TGTGCCAGCAGCTTAGTGGAAGAGACCCAGTACTTC
CASSLVEETQYF
>.|.|TRBJ1-2|TRBV10-2
TGCGCCAGCAGTGAGGACGGCTACTATGGCTACACCTTC
CASSEDGYYGYTF
>.|once|TRBJ1-5|TRBV15
TGTGCCACCAGCAGAGATCTGCTGAGCAATCAGCCCCAGCATTTT
CATSRDLLSNQPQHF
>.|.|TRBJ2-2|TRBV19
TGTGCCAGTAGGCGGGACCGAACTAACACCGGGGAGCTGTTTTTT
CASRRDRTNTGELFF
>.|.|TRBJ1-2|TRBV11-2
TGTGCCAGCAGCTTAAGTGGAAACAGGGCGGGCGATGGCTACACCTTC
CASSLSGNRAGDGYTF
>.|few|TRBJ1-1|TRBV7-8
TGTGCCAGCAGCTCTGCTTCGCGATTTTTGGGCACTGAAGCTTTCTTT
CASSSASRFLGTEAFF
>TRBD1|.|TRBJ2-7|TRBV7-9
TGTGCCAGCAGCCTGGGACAGGGGTTCTACGAGCAGTACTTC
CASSLGQGFYEQYF
>.|few|TRBJ1-1|TRBV7-2
TGTGCCAGCAGCGTGGGACGGTCCACTGAAGCTTTCTTT
CASSVGRSTEAFF
>.|.|TRBJ1-2|TRBV12-5
TGTGCTAGTGGTTTGGTACCCCAGGTTTATGGCTACACCTTC
CASGLVPQVYGYTF
>.|.|TRBJ2-3|TRBV5-1
TGCGCCAGCAGCCTAGGGGCCGATACGCAGTATTTT
CASSLGADTQYF
>.|few|TRBJ1-1|TRBV10-3
TGTGCCATCAGTGAGTCAGGGCAGGGCAACACTGAAGCTTTCTTT
CAISESGQGNTEAFF
>.|.|TRBJ2-7|TRBV27
TGTGCCAGCAGCGCGGACAGAGCCTCCTACGAGCAGTACTTC
CASSADRASYEQYF
>.|.|TRBJ1-1|TRBV5-8
TGTGCCAGCAGCTTGATGAACACTGAAGCTTTCTTT
CASSLMNTEAFF
>.|.|TRBJ1-4|TRBV27
TGTGCCAGCAGCCGACCCGGGGACGCCGGAAAACTGTTTTTT
CASSRPGDAGKLFF
>TRBD1|.|TRBJ1-1|TRBV7-9
TGTGCCAGCAGCCCACGCGGACAGGGGATGAACACTGAAGCTTTCTTT
CASSPRGQGMNTEAFF
>.|.|TRBJ1-6|TRBV4-3
TGCGCCAGCAGCCCGACGGGGAGCTCCTATAATTCACCCCTCCACTTT
CASSPTGSSYNSPLHF
>.|once|TRBJ2-3|TRBV6-5
TGTGCCAGCAGTTCCGGGGGCACAGATACGCAGTATTTT
CASSSGGTDTQYF